The 28 T cell receptor beta chains in this list originate from one sample, sequenced in a study of T cell changes during pregnancy in multiple sclerosis. Measured with immunoSEQ multiplex PCR; TCRdb has only the in-frame clones, and not every one. This table has around 46,000 clones, 80% to 90% appearing once. The material sequenced was CD8+ T cells from peripheral blood mononuclear cells, taken in the second trimester of pregnancy. Receptor source: a female donor with multiple sclerosis, enrolled in a pregnancy study.

This clone was seen only once. The chain is built from TRBV15 and TRBJ2-6; D call uncertain. V gave up 3 bases and J gave up 0 bases, with 6 bases separating them. Germline CDR1 reads LNHNV; CDR2 reads YYDKDF (reference sequence). The CDR3 runs 15 residues. The CDR3 loop reads CATSRASSGANVLTF. CDR3 DNA: TGTGCCACCAGCAGGGCCAGCTCTGGGGCCAACGTCCTGACTTTC.

This chain joins TRBV7-2 and TRBJ2-7, with a weak D call TRBD1 (7 bases). The CDR3 spans 15 residues. From germline, CDR1 is SGHTA and CDR2 FQGNSA. V was shortened by 5 bases and J by 0 bases, with 14 bases between the two germline ends. This chain's CDR3 is CASSPGGDSSYEQYF. Here the CDR3 DNA reads TGTGCCAGCAGCCCCGGAGGGGACAGCTCCTACGAGCAGTACTTC.

The rearrangement uses TRBV5-1 and TRBJ2-7; D perhaps matches TRBD2 (5 bases). V gave up 4 bases and J gave up 5 bases, with 16 bases separating them. The CDR3 loop spans 14 amino acids. CDR1 and CDR2 (germline): SGHRS, YFSETQ. The CDR3 DNA sequence: TGCGCCAGCAGCCCGGACTGGAGGAGAGACGAGCAGTACTTC. It specifies CASSPDWRRDEQYF.

The J gene is TRBJ2-7, the V gene TRBV5-1, with 9 bases matching TRBD1. The CDR3 is 14 residues long. The J segment lost 5 bases and the V segment lost 2 bases, leaving 5 bases of the junction unmatched. The germline gives CDR1 SGHRS, CDR2 YFSETQ. The DNA for the CDR3 is TGCGCCAGCAGCTTAGGACAGGGGATGAACGAGCAGTACTTC. Its translation is CASSLGQGMNEQYF.

V is TRBV6-1 and J is TRBJ2-5, with TRBD1 as a possible D gene (7 bases). Germline assignment: CDR1 MNHNS and CDR2 SASEGT. The CDR3 covers 16 residues. Trimming shortened V by 0 bases and J by 4 bases, and 15 bases separated the two germline ends. The CDR3 nucleotides are TGTGCCAGCAGTGAAGCGGGGGAGGACAGGCGAGAGACCCAGTACTTC. Translated: CASSEAGEDRRETQYF.

This sequence joins TRBV6-6 and TRBJ2-5; maybe TRBD2 (5 bases). The CDR3 runs to 16 residues. V lost 5 bases and J 1 base, leaving 17 bases between the germline ends. Germline V gene sequence: CDR1 MNHNY, CDR2 SVGAGI (reference sequence). This CDR3 is CASSPRKGVGQETQYF. The CDR3 DNA follows: TGTGCCAGCAGTCCCCGAAAGGGAGTCGGCCAAGAGACCCAGTACTTC.

The chain carries TRBV15 and TRBJ1-4; the match to TRBD1 covers 7 bases. Germline V gene lookup returns CDR1 LNHNV and CDR2 YYDKDF (reference sequence). The V segment lost 5 bases and the J segment 7 bases; nucleotides outside the gene matches: 19. The CDR3 totals 18 residues. CDR3 amino acids: CATSPRDSLSGESEKLFF. In DNA form, the CDR3 reads TGTGCCACCAGCCCCCGGGACAGCCTTTCGGGGGAAAGTGAAAAACTGTTTTTT.

The chain employs TRBV19 and TRBJ2-5; TRBD2 matches 11 bases. V was clipped by 3 bases and J by 3 bases; unmatched bases: 3. Germline CDR1 and CDR2: LNHDA and SQIVND (reference sequence). The CDR3 totals 15 residues. CDR3 coding DNA: TGTGCCAGTAGTATCACTAGCGGGGGTAAAGAGACCCAGTACTTC. This encodes CASSITSGGKETQYF.

The genes are TRBV19 and TRBJ2-7; the match to TRBD2 covers 8 bases. Germline V gene sequence: CDR1 LNHDA, CDR2 SQIVND (reference sequence). The CDR3 contains 14 residues. The V and J ends lost 5 bases and 2 bases, in that order; junction bases with no gene match: 5. CDR3 region: CASSGGGLTYEQYF. In DNA form, the CDR3 reads TGTGCCAGTAGTGGCGGGGGGCTCACCTACGAGCAGTACTTC.

The genes are TRBV27 and TRBJ2-1; 13 bases are a match to TRBD2. The CDR3 contains 16 residues. V dropped 6 bases and J dropped 7; count of bases not matched to a gene: 9. Germline V gives CDR1 MNHEY, CDR2 SMNVEV (reference sequence). The CDR3 bases are TGTGCCAGCAGGGTTCTGGGACTAGCGGGACTAAATGAGCAGTTCTTC. Encoded protein: CASRVLGLAGLNEQFF.

The chain combines TRBV19 with TRBJ2-1; 9 bases line up with TRBD1. The CDR3 spans 17 residues. Germline-derived CDR1 and CDR2 are LNHDA and SQIVND (reference sequence). Trimming removed 4 bases from V and 8 bases from J; junction bases left unmatched: 15. The chain's CDR3 is CASSTAEQGALFDEQFF. CDR3 coding DNA: TGTGCCAGTAGTACCGCAGAACAGGGGGCGCTTTTCGATGAGCAGTTCTTC.

V gene TRBV20-1 combines with J gene TRBJ1-1; TRBD1 agrees at 7 bases. CDR3 length equals 11 residues. Trimming took 5 bases from V and 9 from J; bases not matched to a gene: 6. Per the germline V gene, CDR1 is DFQATT and CDR2 is SNEGSKA (reference sequence). The CDR3 DNA follows: TGCAGTGCTGAGGGACAGACCCAAGCTTTCTTT. Amino acids: CSAEGQTQAFF.

The V and J genes are TRBV2 and TRBJ1-2; D remains ambiguous. Trimming left V 0 bases short and J 8 bases short, with 16 bases between. In germline, CDR1 is SNHLY, CDR2 FYNNEI. The CDR3 runs 15 residues. This CDR3 is CASSEALDEEGGYTF. For the CDR3, the DNA is TGTGCCAGCAGTGAAGCGCTCGACGAGGAAGGCGGCTACACCTTC.

The CDR3 loop is CASTDGYNTEAFF. CDR3 DNA: TGTGCCAGCACCGACGGGTACAACACTGAAGCTTTCTTT. The V gene is TRBV6-5, the J gene TRBJ1-1; D not resolved. Germline V gives CDR1 MNHEY, CDR2 SVGAGI. This CDR3 is built from 13 residues. Trimming took 7 bases from V and 2 from J, leaving 11 bases between them.

V and J are TRBV6-5 and TRBJ2-1, with TRBD2 matching over 7 bases. The germline V gene encodes CDR1 MNHEY and CDR2 SVGAGI. Losses at the gene ends were 7 bases for V and 15 bases for J; bases not matched to a gene: 15. This CDR3 contains 13 residues. This CDR3 is CASTYGGLAALFF. The DNA of the CDR3 is TGTGCCAGCACCTACGGGGGTCTAGCGGCGTTGTTCTTC.

CDR3 nucleotide sequence: TGTGCCATTGTTGGTACACAGGGAGATACGCAGTATTTT. Protein sequence: CAIVGTQGDTQYF. The rearrangement uses TRBV10-3 and TRBJ2-3; possible D gene TRBD1, 6 bases. Germline V lookup: CDR1 ENHRY, CDR2 SYGVKD. The CDR3 spans 13 residues. The V end was cut by 9 bases, the J end by 5 bases, with 15 bases between.

The rearrangement joins TRBV5-1 to TRBJ2-7; D gene unclear. Germline V gives CDR1 SGHRS, CDR2 YFSETQ. Trimming shortened V by 4 bases and J by 2 bases, and 10 bases separated the two germline ends. The CDR3 is 13 amino acids. The CDR3 sequence is CASSVAGTYEQYF. CDR3 nucleotides: TGCGCCAGCAGCGTGGCAGGAACCTACGAGCAGTACTTC.

V gene TRBV6-1 combines with J gene TRBJ1-3; D uncertain. Trimming left V 2 bases short and J 2 bases short, with 10 bases between. This CDR3 contains 15 residues. Per germline, CDR1 MNHNS and CDR2 SASEGT. The DNA for the CDR3 is TGTGCCAGCAGTGAACAGGTCGCCACTGGAAACACCATATATTTT. Its translation: CASSEQVATGNTIYF.

V usage is TRBV9 and J usage is TRBJ2-2; unclear D gene. CDR3 length: 12 amino acids. CDR1 is SGDLS and CDR2 is YYNGEE in the germline V gene. The V end lost 4 bases, the J end lost 3 bases, and 4 bases lay between the germline ends. The CDR3 DNA is TGTGCCAGCAGCCCTTACACCGGGGAGCTGTTTTTT. As protein: CASSPYTGELFF.

The chain links TRBV15 to TRBJ1-6, with D possibly being TRBD1 (6 bases). This CDR3 is built from 15 residues. Germline V lookup: CDR1 LNHNV, CDR2 YYDKDF (reference sequence). V was clipped by 0 bases and J by 10 bases, with 13 bases between them. This chain's CDR3 is CATSRDQGRESPLHF. The CDR3 DNA follows: TGTGCCACCAGCAGAGATCAGGGGAGAGAATCACCCCTCCACTTT.

The chain is built from TRBV29-1 and TRBJ1-1; D unresolved. The germline gives CDR1 SQVTM, CDR2 ANQGSEA. The CDR3 is 13 amino acids. V lost 3 bases and J lost 2, with 10 bases in between. This CDR3 is CSVEGEENTEAFF. Here the CDR3 DNA reads TGCAGCGTTGAGGGAGAGGAAAACACTGAAGCTTTCTTT.

The chain combines TRBV11-2 with TRBJ1-4; 8 bases match TRBD1. CDR3 size: 13 residues. V shed 3 bases, J shed 8 bases, and the junction held 2 bases outside the gene matches. CDR1 and CDR2 (germline): SGHAT, FQNNGV. The CDR3 here is CASSFGQGEKLFF. The CDR3 DNA sequence: TGTGCCAGCAGCTTCGGACAGGGAGAAAAACTGTTTTTT.

V is TRBV5-6 and J is TRBJ2-5; D uncertain. Germline assignment: CDR1 SGHDT and CDR2 YYEEEE. Trimming pared 1 base from V and 1 base from J, leaving 5 bases between. The CDR3 length is 13 residues. As DNA, the CDR3 is TGTGCCAGCAGCTTGAGAGCCCAAGAGACCCAGTACTTC. As protein: CASSLRAQETQYF.

J is TRBJ1-6 and V is TRBV25-1; 7 positions match TRBD1. V shed 1 base, J shed 10 bases, and the junction held 4 bases outside the gene matches. The CDR3 covers 14 residues. The V gene's germline CDR1 is MGHDK and CDR2 SYGVNS. CDR3 bases: TGTGCCAGCAGTGAATCCCAGGGGGGCTCACCCCTCCACTTT. It yields the protein CASSESQGGSPLHF.

The chain has TRBV4-2 and TRBJ1-4; D unclear. The CDR3 runs to 16 residues. Trimming shortened V by 4 bases and J by 0 bases, and 12 bases separated the two germline ends. Germline V gene sequence: CDR1 LGHNA, CDR2 YNFKEQ. CDR3 amino acids: CASSPRHAATNEKLFF. In nucleotides, the CDR3 is TGTGCCAGCAGCCCCCGACATGCTGCAACTAATGAAAAACTGTTTTTT.

This chain joins TRBV6-1 and TRBJ1-2, with 7 positions matching TRBD1. The length of the CDR3 is 15 residues. Germline V gene lookup returns CDR1 MNHNS and CDR2 SASEGT. With V trimmed by 1 base and J by 3 bases, 5 bases remained unmatched. The CDR3 nucleotides are TGTGCCAGCAGTGAAGTAGGGGGCGCGGACTATGGCTACACCTTC. Translation: CASSEVGGADYGYTF.

The rearrangement joins TRBV6-5 to TRBJ1-5; D remains unclear. The CDR3 sequence is 13 residues long. The germline V gene encodes CDR1 MNHEY and CDR2 SVGAGI. The V end lost 5 bases, the J end lost 0 bases, and 5 bases lay between the germline ends. The CDR3 DNA reads TGTGCCAGCAGTCAAAATAGCAATCAGCCCCAGCATTTT. The encoded protein is CASSQNSNQPQHF.

This chain uses TRBV27 with TRBJ1-6; D is unresolved. This CDR3 is built from 16 residues. CDR1 MNHEY and CDR2 SMNVEV come from the germline V gene (reference sequence). V was shortened by 5 bases and J by 0 bases, with 11 bases between the two germline ends. The CDR3 DNA follows: TGTGCCAGCAGTCGACTGTATAGCTCCTATAATTCACCCCTCCACTTT. This gives the protein CASSRLYSSYNSPLHF.